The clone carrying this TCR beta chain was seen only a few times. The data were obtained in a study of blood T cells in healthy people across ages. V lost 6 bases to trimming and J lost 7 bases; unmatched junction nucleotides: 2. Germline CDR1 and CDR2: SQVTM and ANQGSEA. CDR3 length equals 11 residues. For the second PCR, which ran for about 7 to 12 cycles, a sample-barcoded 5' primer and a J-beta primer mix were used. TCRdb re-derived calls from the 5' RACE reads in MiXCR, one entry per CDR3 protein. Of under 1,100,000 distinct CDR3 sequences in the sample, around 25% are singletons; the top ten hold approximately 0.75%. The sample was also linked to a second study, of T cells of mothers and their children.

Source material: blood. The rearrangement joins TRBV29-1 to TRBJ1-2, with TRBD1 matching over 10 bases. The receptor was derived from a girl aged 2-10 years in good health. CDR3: CSVGQGVGYTF. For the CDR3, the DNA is TGCAGCGTCGGACAGGGGGTTGGCTACACCTTC.